What follows are 4 T cell receptor beta chains derived from one specimen sequenced in a study of read filtering for tumor transcriptome and immune sequencing. From 400 to 450 ng of RNA, a library with molecular barcoded alpha/delta and beta/gamma adaptors was made. In TCRdb, the reads were re-called with MiXCR into one record per CDR3 protein. This table holds 35,000 to 40,000 distinct CDR3 sequences, roughly 13% found once. Sequenced: a population of CD138-negative cells sorted from bone marrow. The receptor set was obtained from a donor at least 40 years old with multiple myeloma.

This clonotype was counted many times. The genes are TRBV28 and TRBJ2-1, with 8 bases that match TRBD2. Losses at the gene ends were 2 bases for V and 9 bases for J; bases not matched to a gene: 9. In germline, CDR1 is MDHEN, CDR2 SYDVKM. There are 15 residues in the CDR3. CDR3 in DNA: TGTGCCAGCAGTTTAAACGGGAGGGCCGTCGCTGAGCAGTTCTTC. It codes for CASSLNGRAVAEQFF.

This clonotype has a count of ten or more. The V and J genes are TRBV20-1 and TRBJ1-6, with TRBD1 matching 9 bases. Germline V CDR1 and CDR2: DFQATT, SNEGSKA (reference sequence). V gave up 1 base and J gave up 4 bases; unmatched junction bases: 5. The CDR3 is 16 residues long. The CDR3 protein is CSARVDRGRYNSPLHF. The CDR3 DNA follows: TGCAGTGCTAGAGTGGACAGGGGTAGATATAATTCACCCCTCCACTTT.

The table lists this clonotype with many counts. A much larger clone differs by one base, so this may be a read error. The chain employs TRBV19 and TRBJ2-1, with 11 bases fitting TRBD2. Germline lookup yields CDR1 LNHDA and CDR2 SQIVND (reference sequence). The length of the CDR3 is 15 residues. CDR3 bases: TGTGCCATACTAGCGGGAGTTCGATCCCACAAGGAGCAGTTCTTC. Translated, it gives CAILAGVRSHKEQFF. Drawing the rest from reference TRBV19 and TRBJ2-1, the complete variable domain is DGGITQSPKYLFRKEGQNVTLSCEQNLNHDAMYWYRQDPGQGLRLIYYSQIVNDFQKGDIAEGYSVSREKKESFPLTVTSAQKNPTAFYLCAILAGVRSHKEQFFGPGTRLTVL.

About this clonotype: Given a much more abundant clone one base away, this may be a read error. The gene calls are TRBV30 and TRBJ2-1; 8 bases match TRBD2. Germline CDR1 reads GTSNPN; CDR2 reads SVGIG (reference sequence). J was trimmed by 4 bases and V by 0 bases; bases with no gene match: 8. This CDR3 contains 16 residues. The CDR3: CAWSVPPGTRYNEQFF. The CDR3 DNA reads as TGTGCCTGGAGTGTACCCCCCGGGACTAGGTACAATGAGCAGTTCTTC.